What follows are 32 T cell receptor beta chains derived from one specimen sequenced in a study of blood T cells in healthy people across ages (dated by TCRdb to the mid-2010s). To prepare the library, 5' RACE was applied. Instrument used: Illumina HiSeq 2500. A second roughly 6 to 11 cycle PCR used a sample-barcoded 5' primer and a J-beta primer mix. In-frame beta chains were kept once TCRdb had trimmed the public reads at Q25 with fastp and called clones with MiXCR. Each entry is one CDR3 protein sequence, shown with its most common DNA and genes. Here the sample has approximately 780,000 distinct CDR3 sequences; roughly 25% occur a single time. Over 2.5% of the sample rests with the top ten. These records were also assigned to another study, of T cells of mothers and their children.

Sequenced input: blood. The receptor source for this set is a boy aged 5-17 years in good health.

V is TRBV7-9 and J is TRBJ2-5; 9 nucleotides align to TRBD1. The DNA end favors TRBJ2-1, so the J call may be wrong. This CDR3 region has 17 residues. The germline V gene has CDR1 SEHNR and CDR2 FQNEAQ (reference sequence). The CDR3 nucleotides read TGTGCCAGCAGCTCCGGGACAGGGATCTGGGGCAACAATGAGCAGTTCTTC. As protein: CASSSGTGIWGNNEQFF.

This chain connects TRBV5-1 to TRBJ2-7, with 9 positions matching TRBD1. Gene TRBJ2-5 matches the end of the DNA better, so the J call may be wrong. The germline CDR1 and CDR2 sequences are SGHRS and YFSETQ. CDR3 size: 16 residues. CDR3 residues: CASSSGSGTGRETQYF. The DNA of the CDR3 is TGCGCCAGCAGCTCAGGATCCGGGACAGGGAGGGAGACCCAGTACTTC.

In this sample, this clonotype turned up a few times. This chain links TRBV18 with TRBJ1-2; 7 nucleotides line up with TRBD1. Looked up from germline, CDR1 is KGHSH and CDR2 is LQKENI. The CDR3 loop spans 15 amino acids. V was pared by 2 bases and J by 5 bases, with 8 bases of the junction left unmatched. DNA of the CDR3: TGTGCCAGCTCACCAGGCACAGGGGACCTTTATGGCTACACCTTC. It specifies CASSPGTGDLYGYTF.

The rearrangement uses TRBV27 and TRBJ2-4; D might be TRBD1 or TRBD2, each matching 5 bases. The CDR3 has 13 amino acids. The V gene lost 8 bases and the J gene lost 6 bases, with 14 bases spanning the gap. Germline V lookup: CDR1 MNHEY, CDR2 SMNVEV (reference sequence). CDR3 protein: CASPFSGRNIQYF. The CDR3 DNA is TGTGCCAGCCCCTTTTCGGGACGAAACATTCAGTACTTC.

In this sample, this clonotype turned up a few times. The gene calls are TRBV5-4 and TRBJ2-5; a weak D match, TRBD2 (7 bases). Near its end, the DNA agrees better with TRBJ2-7, so the J call may be wrong. There are 13 residues in the CDR3. The germline V gene encodes CDR1 SGHNT and CDR2 YYREEE (reference sequence). CDR3 region: CASSLQGGDEQYF. The CDR3 bases are TGTGCCAGCAGCTTACAGGGAGGGGACGAGCAGTACTTC.

The chain recombines TRBV5-6 with TRBJ2-1; no reliable D call. Trimming took off 4 bases at V and 10 bases at J, with 15 bases between the two ends. Germline values: CDR1 SGHDT, CDR2 YYEEEE. The CDR3 covers 13 residues. The CDR3 here is CASSLILNSEQFF. The CDR3 region has the DNA TGTGCCAGCAGCCTAATACTCAACTCAGAGCAGTTCTTC.

This clonotype has a handful of counts. V and J are TRBV4-1 and TRBJ2-5; 7 bases fit TRBD1. The end of the DNA is better explained by TRBJ2-1, so the J call may be wrong. This CDR3 has 15 residues. Germline V gene data show CDR1 as MGHRA and CDR2 as YSYEKL. The CDR3 region is CASSQASGTADEQFF. The CDR3 nucleotides read TGCGCCAGCAGCCAAGCGTCCGGGACAGCCGATGAGCAGTTCTTC.

This clonotype has just a few counts. The rearrangement joins TRBV29-1 to TRBJ2-1; 8 nucleotides line up with TRBD2. Germline loops: CDR1 SQVTM, CDR2 ANQGSEA. This CDR3 has 15 amino acids. Unmatched junction bases numbered 11, after V lost 1 base and J lost 9 bases. The CDR3 reads CSVEVLWTGRGEQFF. The DNA of the CDR3 is TGCAGCGTTGAAGTTCTCTGGACCGGGAGGGGTGAGCAGTTCTTC.

The V and J genes are TRBV9 and TRBJ2-7, with D tentatively TRBD2 (5 bases). The CDR3 sequence is 13 residues long. Trimming removed 5 bases from V and 6 bases from J, with 15 bases in between. Germline CDR1 is SGDLS and CDR2 is YYNGEE. Here the CDR3 DNA reads TGTGCCAGCAGTGCTTCCATCGGGGTCGAGCAGTACTTC. This codes for CASSASIGVEQYF. Complete variable domain (other parts from reference TRBV9 and TRBJ2-7): DSGVTQTPKHLITATGQRVTLRCSPRSGDLSVYWYQQSLDQGLQFLIQYYNGEERAKGNILERFSAQQFPDLHSELNLSSLELGDSALYFCASSASIGVEQYFGPGTRLTVT.

This clonotype has a handful of counts. V and J are TRBV5-1 and TRBJ2-2; D may be TRBD1 or TRBD2 (6 bases each). The CDR3 loop spans 16 amino acids. The ends were cut back, 4 bases at V and 6 bases at J, with 19 bases in the middle. CDR1 and CDR2 from the germline V gene are SGHRS and YFSETQ. The CDR3 loop reads CASSLRGGFKAGELFF. The DNA of the CDR3 is TGCGCCAGCAGCCTTCGAGGGGGGTTCAAAGCCGGGGAGCTGTTTTTT.

This clonotype was detected many times. This sequence joins TRBV10-3 and TRBJ2-2; 11 positions match TRBD2. The germline CDR1 and CDR2 sequences are ENHRY and SYGVKD. Trimming at V came to 6 bases and at J to 7 bases, leaving 22 bases not matched to a gene. This CDR3 spans 20 amino acids. This CDR3 reads CAISPDALAGGRHLLGELFF. CDR3 bases: TGTGCCATCAGCCCTGACGCGCTAGCGGGGGGTCGCCACCTCCTCGGGGAGCTGTTTTTT.

V and J are TRBV2 and TRBJ2-3; D not certain. Trimming cost V 11 bases and J 0 bases, with 18 bases left between them. The length of the CDR3 is 15 residues. Germline CDR1 SNHLY, CDR2 FYNNEI. The CDR3 reads CAGNYAPTSTDTQYF. CDR3 DNA: TGTGCCGGAAACTACGCGCCTACTAGCACAGATACGCAGTATTTT. Using reference TRBV2 and TRBJ2-3 for the parts outside the CDR3, the full variable domain is EPEVTQTPSHQVTQMGQEVILRCVPISNHLYFYWYRQILGQKVEFLVSFYNNEISEKSEIFDDQFSVERPDGSNFTLKIRSTKLEDSAMYFCAGNYAPTSTDTQYFGPGTRLTVL.

The sample holds a few counts of this clonotype. The J gene is TRBJ1-3, the V gene TRBV12-3 or TRBV12-4; a possible D gene is TRBD1 (5 bases). The CDR3 contains 15 residues. V was cut by 6 bases and J by 3 bases, with 15 bases left in between. CDR3 sequence: CASSPVQGDGNTIYF. CDR3 DNA sequence: TGTGCCAGCAGCCCGGTCCAGGGTGATGGAAACACCATATATTTT.

J is TRBJ2-4 and V is TRBV19; D remains ambiguous. CDR1 and CDR2 from the germline V gene are LNHDA and SQIVND (reference sequence). V was clipped by 8 bases and J by 0 bases, with 17 bases between them. CDR3 size: 16 residues. CDR3 amino acids: CASSVPPTLAKNIQYF. The DNA for the CDR3 is TGTGCCAGTTCGGTTCCACCCACTCTAGCCAAAAACATTCAGTACTTC.

The rearrangement uses TRBV5-1 and TRBJ2-1; possible D gene TRBD1, 6 bases. Germline CDR1 and CDR2: SGHRS and YFSETQ. The CDR3 is made up of 13 amino acids. V was clipped by 3 bases and J by 5 bases, with 9 bases between them. DNA of the CDR3: TGCGCCAGCAGCTCCCCAGGGGACAATGAGCAGTTCTTC. Protein sequence: CASSSPGDNEQFF.

Concerning this clonotype: It is likely a read error, because the conserved phenylalanine at the end of the CDR3 is missing. The gene calls are TRBV29-1 and TRBJ2-1; 10 nucleotides agree with TRBD2. V lost 3 bases and J lost 7; bases outside the gene matches: 9. The CDR3 is made up of 15 amino acids. The germline gives CDR1 SQVTM, CDR2 ANQGSEA. As DNA, the CDR3 is TGCAGCGTTGAGGCCACTAGCGGGGTATGGAATGAGCAGTTCCTC. It is translated as CSVEATSGVWNEQFL.

J is TRBJ2-1 and V is TRBV29-1, with a weak D call TRBD2 (5 bases). The CDR3 is 14 amino acids. Between the trimmed V and J ends, which lost 5 bases and 7 bases, there was a span of 18 bases. Germline V gives CDR1 SQVTM, CDR2 ANQGSEA. The CDR3 sequence is CSVFERRNGNEQFF. The DNA of the CDR3 is TGCAGCGTTTTCGAGCGGCGGAACGGGAATGAGCAGTTCTTC.

The V gene is TRBV25-1, the J gene TRBJ2-7; D might be TRBD1 or TRBD2, each matching 5 bases. V was shortened by 7 bases and J by 4 bases, with 11 bases between the two germline ends. Germline V gene lookup returns CDR1 MGHDK and CDR2 SYGVNS. This CDR3 has 12 amino acids. The CDR3 DNA is TGTGCCAGCACGAGTGGGGGATACGAGCAGTACTTC. Its protein product is CASTSGGYEQYF.

The chain combines TRBV6-2 or TRBV6-3 with TRBJ2-1; TRBD1 is a possible D gene (6 bases). The V gene lost 6 bases and the J gene lost 6 bases, with 12 bases spanning the gap. The CDR3 sequence is 13 residues long. Per the germline V gene, CDR1 is MNHEY and CDR2 is SVGEGT. For the CDR3, the DNA is TGTGCCAGCAGAGGTACAGGGTCCAATGAGCAGTTCTTC. Its translation: CASRGTGSNEQFF.

This chain joins TRBV7-9 and TRBJ1-1; a weak D match, TRBD1 (5 bases). Deletions cut 7 bases from V and 4 bases from J, with 19 bases between. Germline V gene lookup returns CDR1 SEHNR and CDR2 FQNEAQ (reference sequence). This CDR3 spans 15 amino acids. CDR3 nucleotides: TGTGCCAGCAATTTATGGGGGACGGGAGGCACTGAAGCTTTCTTT. Protein: CASNLWGTGGTEAFF.

As regards this clonotype: A junction boundary mismatches the germline segment, possibly from a read error. V usage is TRBV20-1 and J usage is TRBJ2-5; D ambiguous. In germline, CDR1 is DFQATT, CDR2 SNEGSKA (reference sequence). The CDR3 is 13 amino acids. DNA of the CDR3: TGCAGTGCTAGAGACTACAAACAAGGGACCCAGTACTTC. Encoded protein: CSARDYKQGTQYF.

The V call is TRBV12-3 or TRBV12-4, the J call TRBJ2-7; a possible D gene is TRBD1 (5 bases). This CDR3 is built from 14 residues. Deletions cut 1 base from V and 3 bases from J, with 10 bases between. The DNA for the CDR3 is TGTGCCAGCAGTTTAGTCAGGGATGGCTACGAGCAGTACTTC. Translation: CASSLVRDGYEQYF.

The gene calls are TRBV15 and TRBJ2-5; D perhaps matches TRBD2 (6 bases). The CDR3 has 17 amino acids. Germline lookup yields CDR1 LNHNV and CDR2 YYDKDF (reference sequence). V was cut by 0 bases and J by 5 bases, with 19 bases left in between. The CDR3 nucleotides read TGTGCCACCAGCAGAGATGGGGGGAGCTTAGACCGGGAGACCCAGTACTTC. Its translation is CATSRDGGSLDRETQYF.

The V gene is TRBV6-2 or TRBV6-3, the J gene TRBJ1-2; D may be TRBD1 (5 bases). The germline gives CDR1 MNHEY, CDR2 SVGEGT. The CDR3 spans 15 residues. The V and J ends lost 6 bases and 0 bases respectively, with 14 bases between them. This CDR3 is CASRQPQDTNYGYTF. The CDR3 DNA reads as TGTGCCAGCAGGCAACCCCAGGACACTAACTATGGCTACACCTTC.

This clonotype was recorded a few times. The chain couples TRBV11-2 to TRBJ2-2; D not resolved. Trimming left V 4 bases short and J 0 bases short, with 6 bases between. This CDR3 comprises 14 residues. Per the germline V gene, CDR1 is SGHAT and CDR2 is FQNNGV. The chain's CDR3 is CASSSPANTGELFF. The CDR3 nucleotides are TGTGCCAGCAGCTCGCCAGCGAACACCGGGGAGCTGTTTTTT.

V and J are TRBV20-1 and TRBJ2-1; D is perhaps TRBD2 (5 bases). The CDR3 totals 12 residues. Trimming removed 5 bases from V and 7 bases from J, with 12 bases in between. Germline-derived CDR1 and CDR2 are DFQATT and SNEGSKA (reference sequence). The CDR3 sequence: CSASRGRNEQFF. The CDR3 DNA sequence: TGCAGTGCTTCCCGAGGGAGAAATGAGCAGTTCTTC.

V gene TRBV28 combines with J gene TRBJ2-7; tentative D call: TRBD1 (5 bases). Germline CDR1 and CDR2: MDHEN and SYDVKM. The germline V and J ends were trimmed by 5 bases and 5 bases, with 13 bases remaining between them. The CDR3 spans 13 residues. Written as DNA, the CDR3 is TGTGCCAGCAGTCGTCCGGACATAAACGAGCAGTACTTC. It specifies CASSRPDINEQYF.

The rearrangement joins TRBV2 to TRBJ1-5, with D perhaps TRBD1 (5 bases). Trimming removed 4 bases from V and 7 bases from J, with 11 bases in between. The CDR3 spans 13 residues. The germline V gene encodes CDR1 SNHLY and CDR2 FYNNEI. CDR3 DNA: TGTGCCAGCAGTGTTCGACAGTTGCAGCCCCAGCATTTT. This sequence encodes CASSVRQLQPQHF.

V usage is TRBV6-1 and J usage is TRBJ1-1; 7 bases line up with TRBD1. In germline, CDR1 is MNHNS, CDR2 SASEGT. V shed 8 bases and J 4 bases; nucleotides not matched to a gene: 7. This CDR3 spans 13 amino acids. Here the CDR3 DNA reads TGTGCCAGCGCTAGGGGGCATGTCACTGAAGCTTTCTTT. This gives the protein CASARGHVTEAFF.

The chain has TRBV12-3 or TRBV12-4 and TRBJ1-2, with 7 bases that match TRBD1. This CDR3 region has 15 residues. J lost 4 bases, V lost 6 bases, and 11 bases had no gene match. The CDR3 reads CASSPQGGLGYGYTF. The CDR3 DNA sequence: TGTGCCAGCAGCCCGCAGGGGGGTCTTGGCTATGGCTACACCTTC.

This clonotype has just a few counts. The rearrangement joins TRBV3-1 to TRBJ2-7; possible D gene TRBD1, 6 bases. This CDR3 contains 15 residues. Germline CDR1 LGHDT, CDR2 YNNKEL (reference sequence). Trimming took 8 bases from V and 4 from J, leaving 21 bases between them. CDR3 DNA: TGTGCCAGCCAAGAGGGGCTGGGGGCGCTTTACGAGCAGTACTTC. Its protein is CASQEGLGALYEQYF.

This clonotype was recorded a few times. The chain carries TRBV14 and TRBJ2-1, with TRBD1 as a possible D gene (6 bases). The CDR3 has 15 amino acids. Germline CDR1 is SGHDN and CDR2 is FVKESK. Deletions cut 4 bases from V and 4 bases from J, with 14 bases between. In DNA form, the CDR3 reads TGTGCCAGCAGCCCCCTGGGGCAGGGGTACAATGAGCAGTTCTTC. This codes for CASSPLGQGYNEQFF. Full variable domain (missing parts from reference TRBV14 and TRBJ2-1): EAGVTQFPSHSVIEKGQTVTLRCDPISGHDNLYWYRRVMGKEIKFLLHFVKESKQDESGMPNNRFLAERTGGTYSTLKVQPAELEDSGVYFCASSPLGQGYNEQFFGPGTRLTVL.